Reported below is one TCR beta chain. Its matching antigen is unknown. Method: immunoSEQ multiplex PCR; TCRdb's copy keeps in-frame clones and lacks some. The table shows more than 40,000 clones, with around nine tenths occurring only once. The sample is drawn from a study of radiotherapy plus CTLA-4 blockade in lung cancer. Overall study findings and caveats: After treatment with radiotherapy plus ipilimumab, TCR clones that came from the tumor expanded in blood. Early blood T cell clone dynamics reportedly forecast response best, with interferon-beta.

In chemo-refractory metastatic non-small-cell lung cancer, patients got ipilimumab CTLA-4 blockade together with focal radiation. There are 14 residues in the CDR3. The germline CDR1 and CDR2 sequences are GTSNPN and SVGIG (reference sequence). The junction had 1 base not matched to a gene; V was cut back by 0 bases and J by 6 bases. The V call is TRBV30, the J call TRBJ2-1; TRBD2 aligns across 11 bases. This specimen was peripheral blood, taken from a patient treated with radiotherapy plus ipilimumab. The sequence was collected from a human donor with non-small cell lung cancer whose response to radiotherapy plus ipilimumab could not be evaluated. CDR3 DNA sequence: TGTGCCTGGAGTGTTCTAGCGGGGGGCAATGAGCAGTTCTTC. Its protein is CAWSVLAGGNEQFF.